The rows below give T cell receptor beta chains drawn from one sample of a study of CXCR3-negative and CXCR3-positive naive CD8 T cells. TCRdb reprocessed the 5' RACE reads and keeps a single row for each CDR3 protein, giving no DNA. Listed are approximately 100,000 distinct CDR3 sequences; approximately 0.4% falls within the top ten. The sample taken for sequencing was naive CXCR3+ CD8+ T cells from blood. The source of these receptors is a human donor in good health. Some clones in this sample may be carry-over from other donors' samples. CDR3s include the opening cysteine and the closing phenylalanine or tryptophan. The order of the fields is V gene, J gene, CDR3 protein.

TRBV28,TRBJ2-7,CASSLGDYEQYF
TRBV29-1,TRBJ1-1,CSAAGLTEAFF
TRBV4-2,TRBJ2-7,CASSQALADISYEQYF
TRBV27,TRBJ2-3,CASGGTAVTDTQYF
TRBV28,TRBJ2-2,CASGAQGHTGELFF
TRBV6-6,TRBJ2-1,CASTYSIGGQVEQFF
TRBV4-3,TRBJ2-7,CASSQSLPTSGGPLSYEQYF
TRBV7-9,TRBJ2-5,CASSPSGGGLQETQYF
TRBV6-5,TRBJ1-2,CASSSIEGWGGLYGYTF
TRBV4-1,TRBJ1-2,CASSQGWQGGHGYTF
TRBV28,TRBJ2-1,CANKSSGGYNEQFF
TRBV4-2,TRBJ1-4,CASSQDLDGEPNEKLFF
TRBV13,TRBJ2-1,CASSLPTGLGNEQFF
TRBV19,TRBJ2-1,CASSVQGYNEQFF
TRBV19,TRBJ2-7,CASSPNIYEQYF
TRBV20-1,TRBJ2-4,CSAAGQNVAKNIQYF
TRBV25-1,TRBJ2-4,CASSVGTGGIQYF
TRBV10-1,TRBJ2-3,CASSDLSDTQYF
TRBV28,TRBJ2-7,CASSLLLSGGGSYEQYF
TRBV5-1,TRBJ2-1,CASSLNGGAPNEQFF
TRBV4-1,TRBJ2-7,CASSQDEGSGYEQYF
TRBV5-1,TRBJ2-1,CASSLPETGYNEQFF
TRBV7-9,TRBJ2-7,CASSSRDRVGNYEQYF
TRBV10-3,TRBJ2-2,CAIKRDIVTNTGELFF
TRBV20-1,TRBJ2-7,CSASDSPGTFSSYEQYF
TRBV7-9,TRBJ2-7,CASSNFYEQYF
TRBV5-1,TRBJ1-2,CASSLGAEGYTF
TRBV5-1,TRBJ2-7,CASSPSQGLAYEQYF
TRBV6-2/TRBV6-3,TRBJ2-1,CASSYSGVRAVPEQFF
TRBV7-2,TRBJ2-1,CASGPLGTYNEQFF
TRBV29-1,TRBJ2-2,CSVEVRTGGYTGELFF
TRBV28,TRBJ2-2,CASSLPSGRYTGELFF
TRBV14,TRBJ1-1,CASSQEGAGNTEAFF
TRBV28,TRBJ2-7,CASSSDRGVEDYEQYF
TRBV4-1,TRBJ2-3,CASSQGAGTSTDTQYF
TRBV27,TRBJ1-1,CASSHRGRTEAFF
TRBV28,TRBJ2-7,CASRTSGTYEQYF
TRBV7-9,TRBJ2-1,CASSNSSRLLWYNEQFF
TRBV7-8,TRBJ2-1,CASSPNLHGETQYF
TRBV12-3/TRBV12-4,TRBJ2-3,CASSLFLAGTDTQYF
TRBV2,TRBJ2-1,CASSGTSGSLREQFF